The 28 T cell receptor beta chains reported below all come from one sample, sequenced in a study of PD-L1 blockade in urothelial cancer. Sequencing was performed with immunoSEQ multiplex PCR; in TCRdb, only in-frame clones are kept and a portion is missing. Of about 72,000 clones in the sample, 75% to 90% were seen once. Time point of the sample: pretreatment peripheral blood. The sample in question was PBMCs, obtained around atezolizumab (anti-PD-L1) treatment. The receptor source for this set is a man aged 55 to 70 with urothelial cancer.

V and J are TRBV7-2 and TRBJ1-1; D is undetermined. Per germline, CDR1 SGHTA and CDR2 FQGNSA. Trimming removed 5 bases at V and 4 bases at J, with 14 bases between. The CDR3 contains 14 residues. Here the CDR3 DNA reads TGTGCCAGCAGCCCCGGACTGGCACTCACTGAAGCTTTCTTT. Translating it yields CASSPGLALTEAFF.

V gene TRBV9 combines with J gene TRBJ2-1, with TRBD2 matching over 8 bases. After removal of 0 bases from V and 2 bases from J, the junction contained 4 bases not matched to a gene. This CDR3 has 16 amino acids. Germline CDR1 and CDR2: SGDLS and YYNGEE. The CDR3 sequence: CASSVEGGGTYNEQFF. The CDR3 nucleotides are TGTGCCAGCAGCGTAGAGGGCGGGGGGACCTACAATGAGCAGTTCTTC.

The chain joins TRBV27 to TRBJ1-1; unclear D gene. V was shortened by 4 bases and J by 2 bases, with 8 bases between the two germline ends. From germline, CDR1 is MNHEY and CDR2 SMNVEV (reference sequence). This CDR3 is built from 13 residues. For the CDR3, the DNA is TGTGCCAGCAGTTCTCTTATAAACACTGAAGCTTTCTTT. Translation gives CASSSLINTEAFF.

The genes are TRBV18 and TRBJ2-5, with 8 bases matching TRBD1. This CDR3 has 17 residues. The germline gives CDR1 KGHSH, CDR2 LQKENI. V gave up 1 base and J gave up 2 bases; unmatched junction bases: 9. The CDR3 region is CASSPLGQGPPQETQYF. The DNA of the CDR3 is TGTGCCAGCTCACCACTAGGACAGGGCCCACCTCAAGAGACCCAGTACTTC.

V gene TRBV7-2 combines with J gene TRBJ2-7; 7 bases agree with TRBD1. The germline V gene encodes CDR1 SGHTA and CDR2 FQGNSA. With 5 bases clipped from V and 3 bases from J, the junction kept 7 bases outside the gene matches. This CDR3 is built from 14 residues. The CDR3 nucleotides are TGTGCCAGCAGCAGAAGGGACAGTAGCTACGAGCAGTACTTC. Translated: CASSRRDSSYEQYF.

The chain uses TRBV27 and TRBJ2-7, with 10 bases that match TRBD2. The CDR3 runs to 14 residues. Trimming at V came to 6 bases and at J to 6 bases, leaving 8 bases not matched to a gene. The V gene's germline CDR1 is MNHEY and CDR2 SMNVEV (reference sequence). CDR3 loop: CASRERGGQGEQYF. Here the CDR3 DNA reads TGTGCCAGCAGGGAGCGGGGGGGCCAGGGCGAGCAGTACTTC.

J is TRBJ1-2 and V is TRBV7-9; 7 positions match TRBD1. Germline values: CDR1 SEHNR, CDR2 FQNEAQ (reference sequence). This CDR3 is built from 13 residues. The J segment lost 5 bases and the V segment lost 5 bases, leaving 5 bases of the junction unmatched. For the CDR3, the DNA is TGTGCCAGCAGCCCCGGACAGGCTTATGGCTACACCTTC. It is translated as CASSPGQAYGYTF.

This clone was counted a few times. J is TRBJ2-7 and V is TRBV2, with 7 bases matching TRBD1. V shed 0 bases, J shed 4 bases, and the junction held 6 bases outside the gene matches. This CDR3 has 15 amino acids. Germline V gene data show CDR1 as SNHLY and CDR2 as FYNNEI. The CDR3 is CASSEAPTGPYEQYF. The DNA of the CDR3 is TGTGCCAGCAGTGAAGCACCGACAGGGCCATACGAGCAGTACTTC.

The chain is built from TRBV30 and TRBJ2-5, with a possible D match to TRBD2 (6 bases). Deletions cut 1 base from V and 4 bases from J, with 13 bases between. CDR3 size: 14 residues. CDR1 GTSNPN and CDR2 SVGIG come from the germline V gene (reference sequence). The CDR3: CAWSAGTAGETQYF. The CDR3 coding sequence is TGTGCCTGGAGTGCGGGGACTGCAGGAGAGACCCAGTACTTC.

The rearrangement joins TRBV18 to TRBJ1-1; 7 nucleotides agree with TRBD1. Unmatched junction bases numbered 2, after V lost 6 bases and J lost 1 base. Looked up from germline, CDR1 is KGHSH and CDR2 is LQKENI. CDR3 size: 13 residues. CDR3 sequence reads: CASSWDRNTEAFF. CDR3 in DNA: TGTGCCAGCTCGTGGGACAGGAACACTGAAGCTTTCTTT.

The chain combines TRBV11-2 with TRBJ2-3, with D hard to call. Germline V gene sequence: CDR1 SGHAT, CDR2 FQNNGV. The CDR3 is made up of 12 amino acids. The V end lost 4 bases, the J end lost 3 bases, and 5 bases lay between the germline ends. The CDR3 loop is CASSSRTDTQYF. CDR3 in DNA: TGTGCCAGCAGCTCCAGGACAGATACGCAGTATTTT.

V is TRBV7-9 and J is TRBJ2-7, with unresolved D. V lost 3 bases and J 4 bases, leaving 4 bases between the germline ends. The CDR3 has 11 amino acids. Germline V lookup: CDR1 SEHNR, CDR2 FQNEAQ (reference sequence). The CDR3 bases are TGTGCCAGCAGCTTCGAGTACGAGCAGTACTTC. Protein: CASSFEYEQYF.

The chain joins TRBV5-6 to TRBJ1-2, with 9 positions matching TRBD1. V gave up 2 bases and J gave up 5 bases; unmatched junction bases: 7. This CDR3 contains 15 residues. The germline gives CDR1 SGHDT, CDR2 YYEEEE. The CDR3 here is CASSFRDREGYGYTF. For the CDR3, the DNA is TGTGCCAGCAGCTTCCGGGACAGGGAAGGATATGGCTACACCTTC.

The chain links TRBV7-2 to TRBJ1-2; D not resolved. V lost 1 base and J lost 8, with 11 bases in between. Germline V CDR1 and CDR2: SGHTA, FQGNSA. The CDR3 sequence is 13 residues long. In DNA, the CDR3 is TGTGCCAGCAGCTTAGATATCGGGTTGGGCTACACCTTC. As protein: CASSLDIGLGYTF.

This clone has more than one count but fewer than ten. The CDR3 region has the DNA TGCGCCAGCAGCAGGACTAGCGGGGGCTACAATGAGCAGTTCTTC. It specifies CASSRTSGGYNEQFF. V is TRBV5-1 and J is TRBJ2-1, with 13 bases aligning to TRBD2. CDR1 and CDR2 (germline): SGHRS, YFSETQ. The junction had 1 base not matched to a gene; V was cut back by 4 bases and J by 3 bases. The CDR3 consists of 15 residues. The full variable domain, rest sourced from reference TRBV5-1 and TRBJ2-1, is KAGVTQTPRYLIKTRGQQVTLSCSPISGHRSVSWYQQTPGQGLQFLFEYFSETQRNKGNFPGRFSGRQFSNSRSEMNVSTLELGDSALYLCASSRTSGGYNEQFFGPGTRLTVL.

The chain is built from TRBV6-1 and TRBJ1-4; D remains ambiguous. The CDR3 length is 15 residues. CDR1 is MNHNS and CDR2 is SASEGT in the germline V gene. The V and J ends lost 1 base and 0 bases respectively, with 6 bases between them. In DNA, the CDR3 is TGTGCCAGCAGTGAAGGGTCAGCAACTAATGAAAAACTGTTTTTT. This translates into CASSEGSATNEKLFF.

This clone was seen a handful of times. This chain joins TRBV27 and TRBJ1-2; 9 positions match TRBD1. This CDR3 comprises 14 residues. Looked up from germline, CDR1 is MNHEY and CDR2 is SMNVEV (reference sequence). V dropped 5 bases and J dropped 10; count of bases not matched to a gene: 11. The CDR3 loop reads CASSGRGTGFAYTF. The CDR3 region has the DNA TGTGCCAGCAGTGGGCGAGGGACAGGGTTTGCCTACACCTTC.

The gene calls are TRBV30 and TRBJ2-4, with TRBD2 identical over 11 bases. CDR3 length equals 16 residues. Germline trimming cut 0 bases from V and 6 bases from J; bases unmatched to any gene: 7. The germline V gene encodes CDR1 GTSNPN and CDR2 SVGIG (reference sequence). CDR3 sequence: CAWSVVAGGRRNIQYF. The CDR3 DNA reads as TGTGCCTGGAGTGTGGTAGCGGGGGGGCGTAGAAACATTCAGTACTTC.

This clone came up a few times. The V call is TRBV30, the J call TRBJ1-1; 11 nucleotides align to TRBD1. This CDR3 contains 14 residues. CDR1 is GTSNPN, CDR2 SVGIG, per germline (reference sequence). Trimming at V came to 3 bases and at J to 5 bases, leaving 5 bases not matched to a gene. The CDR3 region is CAWRGTGGPTEAFF. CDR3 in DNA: TGTGCCTGGAGGGGGACAGGGGGACCGACTGAAGCTTTCTTT.

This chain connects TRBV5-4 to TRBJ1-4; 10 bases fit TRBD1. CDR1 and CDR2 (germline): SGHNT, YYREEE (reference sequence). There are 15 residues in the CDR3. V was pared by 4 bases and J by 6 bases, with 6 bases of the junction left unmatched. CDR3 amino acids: CASSRPGTGDEKLFF. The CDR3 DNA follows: TGTGCCAGCAGCCGTCCCGGGACAGGGGATGAAAAACTGTTTTTT.

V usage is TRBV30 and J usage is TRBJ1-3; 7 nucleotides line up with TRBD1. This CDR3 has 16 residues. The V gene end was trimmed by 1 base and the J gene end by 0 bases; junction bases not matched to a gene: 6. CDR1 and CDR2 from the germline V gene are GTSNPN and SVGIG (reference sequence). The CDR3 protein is CAWSEGQLSSGNTIYF. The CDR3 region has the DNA TGTGCCTGGAGTGAGGGACAGTTAAGCTCTGGAAACACCATATATTTT.

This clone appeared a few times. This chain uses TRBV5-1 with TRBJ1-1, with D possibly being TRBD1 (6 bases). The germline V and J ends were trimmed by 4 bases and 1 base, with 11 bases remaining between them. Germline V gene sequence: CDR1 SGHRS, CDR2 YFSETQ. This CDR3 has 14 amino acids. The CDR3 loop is CASSQTGSNTEAFF. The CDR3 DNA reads TGCGCCAGCAGCCAAACAGGGTCGAACACTGAAGCTTTCTTT.

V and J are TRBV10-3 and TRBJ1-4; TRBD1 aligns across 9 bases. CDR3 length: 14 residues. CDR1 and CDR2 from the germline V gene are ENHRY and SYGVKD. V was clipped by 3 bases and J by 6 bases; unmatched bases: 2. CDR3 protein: CAISDGDRDEKLFF. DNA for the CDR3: TGTGCCATCAGTGACGGGGACAGGGATGAAAAACTGTTTTTT.

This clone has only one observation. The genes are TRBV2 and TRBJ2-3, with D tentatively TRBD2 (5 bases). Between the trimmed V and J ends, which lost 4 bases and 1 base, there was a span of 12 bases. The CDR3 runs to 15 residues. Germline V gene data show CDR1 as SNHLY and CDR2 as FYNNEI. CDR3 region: CASSGRRMGTDTQYF. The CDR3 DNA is TGTGCCAGCAGTGGGAGGAGGATGGGCACAGATACGCAGTATTTT.

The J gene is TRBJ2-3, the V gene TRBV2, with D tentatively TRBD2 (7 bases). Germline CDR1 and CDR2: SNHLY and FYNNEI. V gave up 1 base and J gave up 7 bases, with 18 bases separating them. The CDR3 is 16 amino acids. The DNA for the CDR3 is TGTGCCAGCAGTGAAGGATGGAGGGGGGGCCTTTATACGCAGTATTTT. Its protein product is CASSEGWRGGLYTQYF.

The CDR3 protein is CASREQGTRNTEAFF. The CDR3 DNA sequence: TGTGCCAGCAGGGAACAGGGTACCCGGAACACTGAAGCTTTCTTT. The rearrangement links TRBV6-1 to TRBJ1-1; TRBD1 is a possible D gene (6 bases). Germline assignment: CDR1 MNHNS and CDR2 SASEGT. The CDR3 loop spans 15 amino acids. The V end lost 6 bases, the J end lost 1 base, and 15 bases lay between the germline ends.

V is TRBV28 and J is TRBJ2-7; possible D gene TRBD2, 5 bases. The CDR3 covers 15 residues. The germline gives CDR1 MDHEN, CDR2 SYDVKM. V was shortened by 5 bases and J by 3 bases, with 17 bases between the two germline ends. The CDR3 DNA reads TGTGCCAGCAGTATTCCGAAGGGAGCCGTCTACGAGCAGTACTTC. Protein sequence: CASSIPKGAVYEQYF.

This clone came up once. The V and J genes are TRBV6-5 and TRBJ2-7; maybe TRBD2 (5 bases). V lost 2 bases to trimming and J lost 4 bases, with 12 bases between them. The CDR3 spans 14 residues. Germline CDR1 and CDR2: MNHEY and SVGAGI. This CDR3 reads CASSYTSGNYEQYF. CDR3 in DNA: TGTGCCAGCAGTTACACCTCCGGGAATTACGAGCAGTACTTC.